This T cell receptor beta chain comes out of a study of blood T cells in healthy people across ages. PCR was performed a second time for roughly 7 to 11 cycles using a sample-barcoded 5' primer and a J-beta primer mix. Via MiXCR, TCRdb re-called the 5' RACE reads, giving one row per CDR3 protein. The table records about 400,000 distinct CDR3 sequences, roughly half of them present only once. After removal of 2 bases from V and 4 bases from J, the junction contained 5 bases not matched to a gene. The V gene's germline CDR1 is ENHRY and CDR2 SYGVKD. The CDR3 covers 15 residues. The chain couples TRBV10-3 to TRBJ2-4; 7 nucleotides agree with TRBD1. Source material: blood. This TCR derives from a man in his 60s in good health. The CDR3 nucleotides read TGTGCCATCAGTGAGACCGGGACAGAGAAAAACATTCAGTACTTC. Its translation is CAISETGTEKNIQYF.